This T cell receptor beta chain stems from a study of blood T cell repertoires in COVID-19. Study background: Acute-phase and convalescent COVID-19 samples originated in the United States, Italy and Spain.

Sequencing used immunoSEQ multiplex PCR; TCRdb keeps in-frame clones, though not all of them. The table lists around 200,000 clones, around 87% of them singletons. The V end lost 5 bases, the J end lost 1 base, and 11 bases lay between the germline ends. There are 14 residues in the CDR3. Germline V gives CDR1 SGHTA, CDR2 FQGTGA. The J gene is TRBJ2-5, the V gene TRBV7-3; possibly TRBD1 for D (5 bases). The clonotype was recovered from a man in his forties with active or convalescent COVID-19. The sequenced sample was peripheral blood. The CDR3, as DNA: TGTGCCAGCAGCCCCCAGGGCGCCCAAGAGACCCAGTACTTC. Translating gives CASSPQGAQETQYF.